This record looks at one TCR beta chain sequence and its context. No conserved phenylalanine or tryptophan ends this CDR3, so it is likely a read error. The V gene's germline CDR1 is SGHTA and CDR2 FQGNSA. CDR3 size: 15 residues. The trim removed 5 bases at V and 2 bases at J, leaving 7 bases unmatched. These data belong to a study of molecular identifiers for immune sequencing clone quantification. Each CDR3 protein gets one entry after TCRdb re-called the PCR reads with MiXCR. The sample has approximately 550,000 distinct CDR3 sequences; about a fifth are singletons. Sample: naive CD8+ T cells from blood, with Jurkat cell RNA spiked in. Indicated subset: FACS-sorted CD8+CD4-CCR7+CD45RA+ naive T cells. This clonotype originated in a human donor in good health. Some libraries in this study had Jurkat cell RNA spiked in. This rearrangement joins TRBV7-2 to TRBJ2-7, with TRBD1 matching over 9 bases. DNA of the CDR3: TGTGCCAGCAGCCTAGGGACAGGGTTTCCCTACGAGCAGTACCTC. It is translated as CASSLGTGFPYEQYL.